Following are 30 T cell receptor beta chains from one sample sequenced in a study of blood T cell repertoires in COVID-19 (TCRdb year 2020). The library was prepared using the immunoSEQ multiplex PCR assay. Here the immuneACCESS table is served through TCRdb, limited to in-frame sequences with V and J called. Missing clones are a known gap in these copies; in checked studies unresolved V genes cover under half, and the rest lacks a known reason. The sample table lists some 81,000 clones, 90% to 95% of them with a count of one. The ten largest account for around 4% of the sample. The sequencing input was peripheral blood. These receptors came from a human donor with active COVID-19. The donor label of this sample is uncertain.

The genes are TRBV28 and TRBJ1-5; D might be TRBD1 (5 bases). The CDR3 covers 15 residues. The V end was cut by 5 bases, the J end by 3 bases, with 14 bases between. CDR1 and CDR2 (germline): MDHEN, SYDVKM. The CDR3 DNA reads as TGTGCCAGCAGTACCACGGACAAAGTCAATCAGCCCCAGCATTTT. Translation gives CASSTTDKVNQPQHF. Full variable domain (outside the CDR3, taken from reference TRBV28 and TRBJ1-5): DVKVTQSSRYLVKRTGEKVFLECVQDMDHENMFWYRQDPGLGLRLIYFSYDVKMKEKGDIPEGYSVSREKKERFSLILESASTNQTSMYLCASSTTDKVNQPQHFGDGTRLSIL.

The gene calls are TRBV6-5 and TRBJ2-2; 9 bases agree with TRBD1. CDR1 is MNHEY and CDR2 is SVGAGI in the germline V gene. This CDR3 region has 15 residues. V was clipped by 7 bases and J by 3 bases; unmatched bases: 6. Here the CDR3 DNA reads TGTGCCAGCAACCGACAGGGGGGGGACACCGGGGAGCTGTTTTTT. It yields the protein CASNRQGGDTGELFF.

This clone was detected only a few times. The CDR3 nucleotides are TGCGCCAGCAGCCAAACAGGGGGCGGGAGGTACGAGCAGTACTTC. As protein: CASSQTGGGRYEQYF. The chain combines TRBV4-3 with TRBJ2-7, with D tentatively TRBD1 (9 bases). Deletions cut 2 bases from V and 4 bases from J, with 15 bases between. There are 15 residues in the CDR3. Germline-derived CDR1 and CDR2 are LGHNA and YSLEER.

This chain uses TRBV11-2 with TRBJ2-1; tentatively, D is TRBD1 (5 bases). The CDR3 is 12 amino acids. Trimming took off 2 bases at V and 12 bases at J, with 11 bases between the two ends. The germline V gene encodes CDR1 SGHAT and CDR2 FQNNGV. CDR3 nucleotide sequence: TGTGCCAGCAGCTTAACGGTTAGGGGGCAGTTCTTC. Translation gives CASSLTVRGQFF. Full variable domain (remainder filled in from reference TRBV11-2 and TRBJ2-1): EAGVAQSPRYKIIEKRQSVAFWCNPISGHATLYWYQQILGQGPKLLIQFQNNGVVDDSQLPKDRFSAERLKGVDSTLKIQPAKLEDSAVYLCASSLTVRGQFFGPGTRLTVL.

The chain combines TRBV25-1 with TRBJ2-5; TRBD1 aligns across 8 bases. CDR3 length: 14 amino acids. The V segment lost 3 bases and the J segment 5 bases; nucleotides outside the gene matches: 5. From germline, CDR1 is MGHDK and CDR2 SYGVNS. The CDR3 sequence: CASSEAGGIETQYF. CDR3 nucleotides: TGTGCCAGCAGTGAGGCAGGGGGCATCGAGACCCAGTACTTC.

The chain has TRBV5-1 and TRBJ1-6, with 9 bases matching TRBD1. V lost 4 bases to trimming and J lost 10 bases; unmatched junction nucleotides: 15. The CDR3 length is 17 residues. The germline CDR1 and CDR2 sequences are SGHRS and YFSETQ. In nucleotides, the CDR3 is TGCGCCAGCAGCCCAGACAGGGGGGGAAGTCCCGTATCACCCCTCCACTTT. It yields the protein CASSPDRGGSPVSPLHF. Using reference TRBV5-1 and TRBJ1-6 for the parts outside the CDR3, the full variable domain is KAGVTQTPRYLIKTRGQQVTLSCSPISGHRSVSWYQQTPGQGLQFLFEYFSETQRNKGNFPGRFSGRQFSNSRSEMNVSTLELGDSALYLCASSPDRGGSPVSPLHFGNGTRLTVT.

A note on this clone: Different DNA sequences within this sample yield the same CDR3. The chain recombines TRBV9 with TRBJ1-6; 7 bases map to TRBD1. Trimming cost V 0 bases and J 7 bases; bases outside gene matches: 1. This CDR3 has 14 amino acids. Germline V gene sequence: CDR1 SGDLS, CDR2 YYNGEE. The CDR3: CASSVGQGNSPLHF. Here the CDR3 DNA reads TGTGCCAGCAGCGTAGGACAGGGAAATTCACCCCTCCACTTT.

This chain joins TRBV5-1 and TRBJ2-7; 12 bases are a match to TRBD2. This CDR3 spans 15 amino acids. CDR1 and CDR2 (germline): SGHRS, YFSETQ. The V and J ends lost 0 bases and 4 bases, in that order; junction bases with no gene match: 2. CDR3 amino acids: CASSLASGGGYEQYF. In DNA, the CDR3 is TGCGCCAGCAGCTTGGCTAGCGGGGGGGGATACGAGCAGTACTTC.

The V gene is TRBV11-2, the J gene TRBJ2-7; TRBD1 might be the D (7 bases). The CDR3 totals 15 residues. Between the trimmed V and J ends, which lost 5 bases and 2 bases, there was a span of 16 bases. Germline V gene data show CDR1 as SGHAT and CDR2 as FQNNGV. DNA of the CDR3: TGTGCCAGCAGCCAAAGACAGGGACTTACCTACGAGCAGTACTTC. Translation gives CASSQRQGLTYEQYF.

The rearrangement uses TRBV7-8 and TRBJ1-1, with D unresolved. The CDR3 has 16 amino acids. Germline assignment: CDR1 SGHVS and CDR2 FQNEAQ. The V end was cut by 1 base, the J end by 6 bases, with 18 bases between. The CDR3 is CASSLEERYGRSEAFF. CDR3 nucleotide sequence: TGTGCCAGCAGCTTAGAAGAACGGTACGGTCGATCTGAAGCTTTCTTT. Full variable domain (outside the CDR3, taken from reference TRBV7-8 and TRBJ1-1): GAGVSQSPRYKVAKRGQDVALRCDPISGHVSLFWYQQALGQGPEFLTYFQNEAQLDKSGLPSDRFFAERPEGSVSTLKIQRTQQEDSAVYLCASSLEERYGRSEAFFGQGTRLTVV.

The gene calls are TRBV5-4 and TRBJ2-2, with 7 bases lining up with TRBD1. V gave up 4 bases and J gave up 0 bases; unmatched junction bases: 3. Germline V lookup: CDR1 SGHNT, CDR2 YYREEE (reference sequence). CDR3 length equals 15 residues. The CDR3 nucleotides are TGTGCCAGCAGCGTGGGACAGTCGAACACCGGGGAGCTGTTTTTT. This translates into CASSVGQSNTGELFF.

This chain links TRBV19 with TRBJ2-2; a possible D gene is TRBD2 (5 bases). Germline V gene lookup returns CDR1 LNHDA and CDR2 SQIVND (reference sequence). Trimming removed 5 bases at V and 2 bases at J, with 12 bases between. The CDR3 consists of 15 residues. CDR3 coding DNA: TGTGCCAGTAGTTACGCGGGCTCAAACACCGGGGAGCTGTTTTTT. Translation: CASSYAGSNTGELFF.

The chain is built from TRBV7-2 and TRBJ2-7, with TRBD1 identical over 10 bases. This CDR3 comprises 16 residues. Germline V CDR1 and CDR2: SGHTA, FQGNSA. V shed 5 bases and J 7 bases; nucleotides not matched to a gene: 14. CDR3 region: CASSPTTGGFLGEQYF. CDR3 nucleotides: TGTGCCAGCAGCCCGACGACAGGGGGCTTTTTGGGAGAGCAGTACTTC.

The rearrangement joins TRBV9 to TRBJ2-1; TRBD2 aligns across 13 bases. V shed 5 bases, J shed 9 bases, and the junction held 11 bases outside the gene matches. This CDR3 contains 16 residues. Germline V lookup: CDR1 SGDLS, CDR2 YYNGEE. The CDR3 bases are TGTGCCAGCAGTCCCCCGGGACTAGCGGGACTAGGTGAGCAGTTCTTC. This sequence encodes CASSPPGLAGLGEQFF.

The genes are TRBV29-1 and TRBJ1-1, with D maybe TRBD1 (5 bases). Germline V gene data show CDR1 as SQVTM and CDR2 as ANQGSEA. CDR3 length: 13 residues. V was trimmed by 6 bases and J by 1 base, leaving 12 bases between them. CDR3 sequence (DNA): TGCAGCGTGCCCGGGGGAGGGAACACTGAAGCTTTCTTT. This encodes CSVPGGGNTEAFF.

This sequence joins TRBV5-8 and TRBJ1-5; D unresolved. This CDR3 has 16 residues. Germline CDR1 reads SGHTS; CDR2 reads YDEGEE. Between the trimmed V and J ends, which lost 3 bases and 0 bases, there was a span of 13 bases. This chain's CDR3 is CASSSVKIYSNQPQHF. CDR3 nucleotides: TGTGCCAGCAGCTCAGTCAAAATTTATAGCAATCAGCCCCAGCATTTT.

The chain is built from TRBV5-5 and TRBJ2-1; 13 nucleotides align to TRBD2. CDR1 is SGHKS and CDR2 is YYEKEE in the germline V gene (reference sequence). V was pared by 2 bases and J by 8 bases, with 4 bases of the junction left unmatched. The CDR3 runs 15 residues. Here the CDR3 reads CASSLTSGGVHEQFF. As DNA, the CDR3 is TGTGCCAGCAGCTTAACTAGCGGGGGGGTCCATGAGCAGTTCTTC.

This clone was counted once. The rearrangement joins TRBV5-4 to TRBJ2-2; 11 nucleotides line up with TRBD1. From germline, CDR1 is SGHNT and CDR2 YYREEE (reference sequence). The CDR3 runs 16 residues. J gave up 5 bases and V 0 bases, and 3 bases lay outside the gene matches. The CDR3 here is CASSLDGQGATGELFF. The CDR3 bases are TGTGCCAGCAGCTTGGATGGACAGGGGGCGACCGGGGAGCTGTTTTTT. The full variable domain, completed using reference TRBV5-4 and TRBJ2-2, is ETGVTQSPTHLIKTRGQQVTLRCSSQSGHNTVSWYQQALGQGPQFIFQYYREEENGRGNFPPRFSGLQFPNYSSELNVNALELDDSALYLCASSLDGQGATGELFFGEGSRLTVL.

The rearrangement uses TRBV28 and TRBJ2-7; 10 positions match TRBD2. Trimming at V came to 5 bases and at J to 4 bases, leaving 8 bases not matched to a gene. Germline CDR1 and CDR2: MDHEN and SYDVKM. The CDR3 has 15 residues. The CDR3 here is CASSGAGLATYEQYF. The CDR3 nucleotides read TGTGCCAGCAGTGGAGCGGGACTAGCGACATACGAGCAGTACTTC.

The V and J genes are TRBV28 and TRBJ2-2, with D unclear. Trimming left V 4 bases short and J 3 bases short, with 6 bases between. The CDR3 has 13 amino acids. Germline lookup yields CDR1 MDHEN and CDR2 SYDVKM. The CDR3 here is CASSYPDTGELFF. CDR3 nucleotide sequence: TGTGCCAGCAGTTACCCAGACACCGGGGAGCTGTTTTTT. The whole variable domain, filled in from reference TRBV28 and TRBJ2-2, reads DVKVTQSSRYLVKRTGEKVFLECVQDMDHENMFWYRQDPGLGLRLIYFSYDVKMKEKGDIPEGYSVSREKKERFSLILESASTNQTSMYLCASSYPDTGELFFGEGSRLTVL.

The chain combines TRBV7-2 with TRBJ2-1; D perhaps matches TRBD2 (6 bases). Germline lookup yields CDR1 SGHTA and CDR2 FQGNSA. CDR3 length: 15 amino acids. The V and J ends lost 3 bases and 5 bases respectively, with 14 bases between them. The CDR3 nucleotides are TGTGCCAGCAGCTTCCGTAGCGGAGCGAACAATGAGCAGTTCTTC. This encodes CASSFRSGANNEQFF. The variable domain in full, completed from reference TRBV7-2 and TRBJ2-1, reads GAGVSQSPSNKVTEKGKDVELRCDPISGHTALYWYRQSLGQGLEFLIYFQGNSAPDKSGLPSDRFSAERTGGSVSTLTIQRTQQEDSAVYLCASSFRSGANNEQFFGPGTRLTVL.

The chain carries TRBV5-5 and TRBJ1-2; 8 bases map to TRBD1. There are 15 residues in the CDR3. Germline V CDR1 and CDR2: SGHKS, YYEKEE (reference sequence). V shed 4 bases and J 4 bases; nucleotides not matched to a gene: 9. The CDR3 here is CASSPLGQEFYGYTF. The CDR3 DNA follows: TGTGCCAGCAGCCCGCTGGGACAGGAGTTCTATGGCTACACCTTC.

This chain connects TRBV29-1 to TRBJ2-1, with 8 bases aligning to TRBD1. The CDR3 covers 12 residues. From germline, CDR1 is SQVTM and CDR2 ANQGSEA. Unmatched junction bases numbered 11, after V lost 7 bases and J lost 12 bases. The DNA of the CDR3 is TGCAGCGGTTCCTATGGGACAGGCTGGCAGTTCTTC. This codes for CSGSYGTGWQFF.

The V gene is TRBV5-1, the J gene TRBJ2-5; D perhaps matches TRBD2 (5 bases). The CDR3 spans 14 residues. The germline V and J ends were trimmed by 1 base and 5 bases, with 12 bases remaining between them. Germline lookup yields CDR1 SGHRS and CDR2 YFSETQ. CDR3 in amino acids: CASSLFRGWETQYF. Here the CDR3 DNA reads TGCGCCAGCAGCTTGTTTCGGGGATGGGAGACCCAGTACTTC.

J is TRBJ2-7 and V is TRBV7-8; D may be TRBD2 (5 bases). The ends were cut back, 5 bases at V and 7 bases at J, with 21 bases in the middle. CDR1 SGHVS and CDR2 FQNEAQ come from the germline V gene. This CDR3 is built from 15 residues. CDR3 region: CASSGNHKREREQYF. For the CDR3, the DNA is TGTGCCAGCAGCGGAAACCACAAGAGGGAAAGGGAGCAGTACTTC.

The genes are TRBV19 and TRBJ2-3, with 7 bases identical to TRBD1. V gave up 5 bases and J gave up 1 base; unmatched junction bases: 9. The CDR3 spans 16 residues. Germline V gives CDR1 LNHDA, CDR2 SQIVND (reference sequence). CDR3 sequence reads: CASSATGTVGTDTQYF. In nucleotides, the CDR3 is TGTGCCAGTAGTGCAACAGGGACAGTGGGCACAGATACGCAGTATTTT. Full variable domain (remainder filled in from reference TRBV19 and TRBJ2-3): DGGITQSPKYLFRKEGQNVTLSCEQNLNHDAMYWYRQDPGQGLRLIYYSQIVNDFQKGDIAEGYSVSREKKESFPLTVTSAQKNPTAFYLCASSATGTVGTDTQYFGPGTRLTVL.

The J gene is TRBJ2-1, the V gene TRBV16; 10 nucleotides align to TRBD1. This CDR3 comprises 16 residues. V lost 3 bases to trimming and J lost 3 bases; unmatched junction nucleotides: 5. Germline V lookup: CDR1 KGHSY, CDR2 FQNENV. The CDR3 region has the DNA TGTGCCAGCAGCCAGATGGGACAGGGGAACTACAATGAGCAGTTCTTC. Protein: CASSQMGQGNYNEQFF. Supplemented by reference TRBV16 and TRBJ2-1, the full variable domain reads GEEVAQTPKHLVRGEGQKAKLYCAPIKGHSYVFWYQQVLKNEFKFLISFQNENVFDETGMPKERFSAKCLPNSPCSLEIQATKLEDSAVYFCASSQMGQGNYNEQFFGPGTRLTVL.

The chain links TRBV12-3 or TRBV12-4 to TRBJ1-5; D is undetermined. This CDR3 region has 13 residues. Trimming pared 7 bases from V and 3 bases from J, leaving 10 bases between. The CDR3 loop reads CASTRGNNQPQHF. CDR3 nucleotides: TGTGCCAGCACTAGAGGGAACAATCAGCCCCAGCATTTT.

This sequence joins TRBV27 and TRBJ2-5, with D perhaps TRBD2 (6 bases). Germline V gene sequence: CDR1 MNHEY, CDR2 SMNVEV (reference sequence). V shed 2 bases and J shed 5 bases, with 24 bases lying between them. The CDR3 contains 18 residues. The CDR3 sequence is CASSLQYLGGGTRETQYF. Written as DNA, the CDR3 is TGTGCCAGCAGTTTACAGTACCTCGGGGGAGGCACGAGGGAGACCCAGTACTTC.

The V call is TRBV6-2 or TRBV6-3, the J call TRBJ2-7; the D gene is possibly TRBD2 (6 bases). This CDR3 contains 13 residues. The V end was cut by 0 bases, the J end by 3 bases, with 6 bases between. Germline V CDR1 and CDR2: MNHEY, SVGEGT. The CDR3 loop is CASSYSRGYEQYF. CDR3 sequence (DNA): TGTGCCAGCAGTTACTCGCGGGGCTACGAGCAGTACTTC.